This T cell receptor beta chain came from a study of shared clonotypes between healthy human individuals. The method was immunoSEQ multiplex PCR; TCRdb's version includes in-frame clones alone and lacks a portion of them. Here the sample spans roughly 1,100,000 clones, roughly 75% being singletons. Trimming removed 7 bases at V and 2 bases at J, with 15 bases between. The V gene's germline CDR1 is LNHDA and CDR2 SQIVND (reference sequence). CDR3 size: 15 residues. Input material: memory CD4+ T cells sorted from blood. Subset reported: CD45RA-negative fraction. The receptor's source is a man aged 18 to 30 in good health. The chain carries TRBV19 and TRBJ1-5; D remains ambiguous. In nucleotides, the CDR3 is TGTGCCAGTACCCCGTCGGGCAGACGCAATCAGCCCCAGCATTTT. Translation: CASTPSGRRNQPQHF.